These 5 T cell receptor beta chains came from one sample sequenced in a study of cytomegalovirus exposure and HLA in healthy donors. Vbeta (60) and Jbeta (13) primers were used in the PCR. This table comes from immunoSEQ multiplex PCR, and its TCRdb copy is limited to in-frame clones, with some not included. The sample lists about 120,000 clones, more than 70% seen once, with about 15% in the top ten. Sample: PBMCs. Every receptor here comes from a middle-aged man in good health and CMV-seropositive.

The sample holds a few counts of this clone. The chain recombines TRBV5-1 with TRBJ2-7; D is perhaps TRBD2 (6 bases). Germline CDR1 SGHRS, CDR2 YFSETQ. The CDR3 spans 15 residues. V lost 0 bases to trimming and J lost 7 bases, with 17 bases between them. The CDR3, as DNA: TGCGCCAGCAGCTTGGGGGCGGGATCCGTAAGGGAGCAGTACTTC. This translates into CASSLGAGSVREQYF.

The chain carries TRBV1 and TRBJ2-1; TRBD1 reflects the table's D call only, with no check against the DNA. TRBV1 is a recognized pseudogene. The CDR3 has 17 residues. The CDR3 DNA sequence: TGCACCAGCAGCCAAGAACAGCACCAGGACTCCTACAATGAGCAGTTCTTC. Its protein product is CTSSQEQHQDSYNEQFF.

The chain is built from TRBV6-1 and TRBJ1-6, with D uncertain. This CDR3 is 14 amino acids long. The germline gives CDR1 MNHNS, CDR2 SASEGT. Trimming left V 2 bases short and J 9 bases short, with 11 bases between. The CDR3: CASSENLFSSPLHF. For the CDR3, the DNA is TGTGCCAGCAGTGAAAACCTATTCTCTTCACCCCTCCACTTT.

The chain uses TRBV27 and TRBJ2-1; 8 bases fit TRBD2. Per germline, CDR1 MNHEY and CDR2 SMNVEV (reference sequence). This CDR3 is built from 16 residues. V dropped 4 bases and J dropped 6; count of bases not matched to a gene: 11. The CDR3 loop is CASSSPGRGGVNEQFF. In DNA form, the CDR3 reads TGTGCCAGCAGTTCCCCCGGACGGGGGGGGGTCAATGAGCAGTTCTTC.

V is TRBV7-9 and J is TRBJ1-6; no firm D call. The CDR3 length is 12 residues. V lost 8 bases and J lost 6, with 8 bases in between. The germline gives CDR1 SEHNR, CDR2 FQNEAQ (reference sequence). CDR3: CASDRVNSPLHF. In DNA form, the CDR3 reads TGTGCCAGCGATCGGGTTAATTCACCCCTCCACTTT.